Shown below are 18 T cell receptor beta chains from a single sample sequenced in a study of control samples from healthy donors and cancer patients. Profiled with immunoSEQ multiplex PCR; TCRdb holds only in-frame clones, not every one. The sample has about 140,000 clones; about 88% are singletons. Sample: blood. The source is a woman aged 25 to 39 in good health.

The V call is TRBV7-2, the J call TRBJ2-1; 13 positions agree with TRBD2. Germline V lookup: CDR1 SGHTA, CDR2 FQGNSA. The V segment lost 2 bases and the J segment 9 bases; nucleotides outside the gene matches: 13. The CDR3 length is 18 residues. CDR3 in amino acids: CASSLSAQLAGGPGEQFF. In DNA, the CDR3 is TGTGCCAGCAGCTTAAGCGCCCAACTAGCGGGAGGGCCGGGTGAGCAGTTCTTC.

This chain links TRBV7-2 with TRBJ1-1; a weak D match, TRBD1 (5 bases). CDR1 is SGHTA, CDR2 FQGNSA, per germline. The CDR3 is 11 amino acids. The V end lost 5 bases, the J end lost 11 bases, and 12 bases lay between the germline ends. Here the CDR3 DNA reads TGTGCCAGCAGCCCGACGGGGCACGCTTTCTTT. As protein: CASSPTGHAFF.

The rearrangement uses TRBV6-5 and TRBJ2-7, with 12 bases lining up with TRBD1. This CDR3 has 14 amino acids. J was trimmed by 7 bases and V by 6 bases; bases with no gene match: 7. The germline V gene encodes CDR1 MNHEY and CDR2 SVGAGI. The CDR3 reads CASSLGQGAEEQYF. DNA for the CDR3: TGTGCCAGCAGCCTGGGACAGGGGGCTGAAGAGCAGTACTTC.

The V gene is TRBV6-1, the J gene TRBJ2-2, with D possibly matching TRBD1 (5 bases). CDR1 and CDR2 from the germline V gene are MNHNS and SASEGT. V was trimmed by 3 bases and J by 5 bases, leaving 13 bases between them. CDR3 length: 15 residues. CDR3: CASSEVRVGTGELFF. Here the CDR3 DNA reads TGTGCCAGCAGTGAGGTCAGGGTGGGGACCGGGGAGCTGTTTTTT.

This clone came up once. The chain couples TRBV27 to TRBJ1-1, with D uncertain. Germline CDR1 reads MNHEY; CDR2 reads SMNVEV (reference sequence). This CDR3 has 16 amino acids. Trimming removed 2 bases at V and 2 bases at J, with 15 bases between. The DNA of the CDR3 is TGTGCCAGCAGTTTAAGGTTGGCAGGAGCAAACACTGAAGCTTTCTTT. Residues: CASSLRLAGANTEAFF.

J is TRBJ1-1 and V is TRBV6-6, with D perhaps TRBD1 (6 bases). Germline V gives CDR1 MNHNY, CDR2 SVGAGI (reference sequence). The CDR3 runs 16 residues. Trimming pared 8 bases from V and 1 base from J, leaving 20 bases between. Written as DNA, the CDR3 is TGTGCCAGCCACCCTAGGGGGGGATTGGCGAACACTGAAGCTTTCTTT. Amino acid sequence: CASHPRGGLANTEAFF.

V gene TRBV12-3 or TRBV12-4 combines with J gene TRBJ2-7; the D gene is possibly TRBD1 (7 bases). The CDR3 loop spans 12 amino acids. Between the trimmed V and J ends, which lost 5 bases and 3 bases, there was a span of 8 bases. The CDR3 bases are TGTGCCAGCAGTCAGGGGGGCTACGAGCAGTACTTC. It encodes CASSQGGYEQYF.

The chain combines TRBV9 with TRBJ2-5; 9 bases are shared with TRBD1. The ends lost 4 bases at V and 4 bases at J; junction bases unmatched: 8. CDR3 length: 15 residues. The germline CDR1 and CDR2 sequences are SGDLS and YYNGEE. This chain's CDR3 is CASSLGTGGRETQYF. Here the CDR3 DNA reads TGTGCCAGCAGCCTTGGAACAGGGGGCCGAGAGACCCAGTACTTC. The whole variable domain, filled in from reference TRBV9 and TRBJ2-5, reads DSGVTQTPKHLITATGQRVTLRCSPRSGDLSVYWYQQSLDQGLQFLIQYYNGEERAKGNILERFSAQQFPDLHSELNLSSLELGDSALYFCASSLGTGGRETQYFGPGTRLLVL.

The chain is built from TRBV5-1 and TRBJ2-5; either TRBD1 or TRBD2 may supply D (5 bases each). The CDR3 consists of 13 residues. Germline CDR1 is SGHRS and CDR2 is YFSETQ. The germline V and J ends were trimmed by 3 bases and 5 bases, with 11 bases remaining between them. This CDR3 is CASSSGPLETQYF. The CDR3 DNA reads as TGCGCCAGCAGCTCGGGACCCCTGGAGACCCAGTACTTC.

The chain uses TRBV18 and TRBJ2-7, with unresolved D. V dropped 3 bases and J dropped 5 bases, with 11 bases sitting between them. CDR1 and CDR2 from the germline V gene are KGHSH and LQKENI. This CDR3 has 13 amino acids. The CDR3 protein is CASSPGRRNEQYF. CDR3 DNA: TGTGCCAGCTCACCTGGAAGGCGAAACGAGCAGTACTTC.

The gene calls are TRBV20-1 and TRBJ2-1; TRBD2 aligns across 11 bases. The CDR3 has 16 residues. CDR1 DFQATT and CDR2 SNEGSKA come from the germline V gene (reference sequence). V was pared by 3 bases and J by 5 bases, with 9 bases of the junction left unmatched. CDR3 nucleotides: TGCAGTGCTAGTGGGCTAGCGGGAGGTAAGGACAATGAGCAGTTCTTC. Residues: CSASGLAGGKDNEQFF.

The V and J genes are TRBV12-3 or TRBV12-4 and TRBJ2-7, with a possible D match to TRBD2 (5 bases). Trimming cost V 6 bases and J 4 bases, with 10 bases left between them. The CDR3 covers 12 residues. CDR3 amino acids: CASSPTGYEQYF. CDR3 sequence (DNA): TGTGCCAGCAGCCCAACGGGGTACGAGCAGTACTTC.

The rearrangement uses TRBV9 and TRBJ1-1; TRBD1 might be the D (5 bases). Germline V lookup: CDR1 SGDLS, CDR2 YYNGEE. Trimming cost V 2 bases and J 1 base, with 9 bases left between them. The CDR3 is 14 residues long. CDR3 coding DNA: TGTGCCAGCAGCGTTCCCGGGACGAACACTGAAGCTTTCTTT. It translates to CASSVPGTNTEAFF.

The V call is TRBV4-2, the J call TRBJ1-1, with D unresolved. Between the trimmed V and J ends, which lost 0 bases and 4 bases, there was a span of 18 bases. The CDR3 has 17 amino acids. Germline assignment: CDR1 LGHNA and CDR2 YNFKEQ. Here the CDR3 reads CASSQDLVPGSGTEAFF. The CDR3 bases are TGTGCCAGCAGCCAAGATCTCGTCCCTGGGTCGGGCACTGAAGCTTTCTTT.

The chain employs TRBV6-4 and TRBJ1-1; D is undetermined. Germline V gene data show CDR1 as MRHNA and CDR2 as SNTAGT. The CDR3 is made up of 13 amino acids. Trimming took 6 bases from V and 4 from J, leaving 12 bases between them. This CDR3 reads CASRGPGGTEAFF. As DNA, the CDR3 is TGTGCCAGCAGGGGCCCGGGCGGCACTGAAGCTTTCTTT.

The rearrangement links TRBV18 to TRBJ2-7, with 8 bases aligning to TRBD1. Unmatched junction bases numbered 4, after V lost 3 bases and J lost 6 bases. Germline V CDR1 and CDR2: KGHSH, LQKENI. CDR3 length: 13 amino acids. This CDR3 reads CASSPQGAREQYF. The DNA for the CDR3 is TGTGCCAGCTCACCGCAGGGGGCCCGCGAGCAGTACTTC.

This rearrangement joins TRBV29-1 to TRBJ2-5; 9 nucleotides align to TRBD1. Germline V lookup: CDR1 SQVTM, CDR2 ANQGSEA. This CDR3 comprises 15 residues. The junction had 8 bases not matched to a gene; V was cut back by 1 base and J by 5 bases. CDR3 sequence reads: CSVEGGQGRYETQYF. The DNA for the CDR3 is TGCAGCGTTGAAGGGGGACAGGGACGGTACGAGACCCAGTACTTC.

The rearrangement uses TRBV25-1 and TRBJ2-5; possibly TRBD2 for D (6 bases). Germline assignment: CDR1 MGHDK and CDR2 SYGVNS. The CDR3 covers 13 residues. V lost 2 bases to trimming and J lost 4 bases, with 8 bases between them. The CDR3 nucleotides are TGTGCCAGCAGTGAAGGGGGGTTAGAGACCCAGTACTTC. This codes for CASSEGGLETQYF.